Each of the 5 T cell receptor beta chains below was sequenced from the same sample in a study of T cells after somatic rescue of genetic block. Clones were sequenced by immunoSEQ multiplex PCR, and TCRdb holds only the in-frame ones, with some missing. The sample lists some 14,000 clones; 55% to 75% were seen once. The material sequenced was peripheral blood mononuclear cells (PBMCs). All receptors come from a man younger than 35.

The V and J genes are TRBV4-2 and TRBJ2-3; TRBD1 might be the D (6 bases). Germline-derived CDR1 and CDR2 are LGHNA and YNFKEQ. V was trimmed by 0 bases and J by 0 bases, leaving 25 bases between them. The CDR3 consists of 21 residues. The CDR3 sequence is CASSQDWGWGTWAPSTDTQYF. As DNA, the CDR3 is TGTGCCAGCAGCCAAGATTGGGGTTGGGGGACATGGGCTCCAAGCACAGATACGCAGTATTTT.

The chain recombines TRBV28 with TRBJ1-4; unclear D gene. The germline CDR1 and CDR2 sequences are MDHEN and SYDVKM. V gave up 3 bases and J gave up 7 bases, with 12 bases separating them. The CDR3 spans 14 residues. The CDR3: CASSLKARSEKLFF. The CDR3 DNA reads TGTGCCAGCAGTTTGAAGGCCAGAAGTGAAAAACTGTTTTTT.

This clone was seen a handful of times. The chain has TRBV30 and TRBJ1-6; possible D gene TRBD1, 6 bases. CDR3 length: 18 residues. V lost 2 bases to trimming and J lost 0 bases, with 17 bases between them. The germline CDR1 and CDR2 sequences are GTSNPN and SVGIG (reference sequence). The CDR3 region is CAWSHEGGSSSYNSPLHF. CDR3 DNA: TGTGCCTGGAGTCACGAGGGGGGCTCTAGCTCCTATAATTCACCCCTCCACTTT.

The chain employs TRBV12-1 and TRBJ2-7; no check of the table's D call, TRBD1, against the DNA was made. TRBV12-1 is reported as a pseudogene. This CDR3 comprises 14 residues. The CDR3 DNA follows: TGTGCCAGCAGCCAAGAGGGGGACAGGGCACAGCAGTACTTC. It codes for CASSQEGDRAQQYF.

The chain uses TRBV7-6 and TRBJ1-2; D call uncertain. V was pared by 2 bases and J by 2 bases, with 21 bases between. CDR1 and CDR2 from the germline V gene are SGHVS and FNYEAQ. The CDR3 is 18 amino acids. The CDR3 loop reads CASSLTAGVVFGNYGYTF. The DNA for the CDR3 is TGTGCCAGCAGCTTAACTGCAGGCGTCGTTTTCGGCAACTATGGCTACACCTTC. The full variable domain, completed using reference TRBV7-6 and TRBJ1-2, is GAGVSQSPRYKVTKRGQDVALRCDPISGHVSLYWYRQALGQGPEFLTYFNYEAQQDKSGLPNDRFSAERPEGSISTLTIQRTEQRDSAMYRCASSLTAGVVFGNYGYTFGSGTRLTVV.